Listed here is a single T cell receptor beta chain. Antigen: not known. There are 15 residues in the CDR3. The V gene's germline CDR1 is MNHGY and CDR2 SAAAGT. Trimming stripped 0 bases from V and 7 bases from J, with 13 bases between. Documented treatment: randomized to nivolumab then ipilimumab (arm A) or the reverse (arm B). The repertoire was sequenced with immunoSEQ multiplex PCR; TCRdb's copy has only in-frame clones and lacks some. The sample yields 8,000 to 10,000 clones, roughly 24% seen once. The data belong to a study of sequential checkpoint blockade in melanoma. Overall study results and limits: Clinical benefit was about 30 times likelier when tumor T-cell fraction and clonality increased.

The rearrangement joins TRBV6-8 to TRBJ1-5, with D maybe TRBD1 (5 bases). The sequencing here drew on tumor tissue (inferred from file names), taken from a patient given nivolumab and ipilimumab in sequence. The sequence derives from a human donor with melanoma. This chain's CDR3 is CASSYSSREGQPQHF. CDR3 in DNA: TGTGCCAGCAGTTACTCATCCAGGGAGGGGCAGCCCCAGCATTTT.